This T cell receptor (beta chain) comes out of a study of blood T cell repertoires in COVID-19. The method was immunoSEQ multiplex PCR; TCRdb's version includes in-frame clones alone and lacks a portion of them. Among 200,000 to 300,000 clones listed, 86% were seen once. This CDR3 has 13 amino acids. Germline CDR1 and CDR2: GTSNPN and SVGIG (reference sequence). V gave up 4 bases and J gave up 5 bases; unmatched junction bases: 3. This chain joins TRBV30 and TRBJ1-5; 9 bases line up with TRBD1. Sequenced material: PBMCs or T cells enriched from blood (not recorded which). The sequence was collected from a woman between 18 and 29 years old who had recovered from COVID-19. CDR3 coding DNA: TGTGCCTGGACCAGACAGGGGGATCAGCCCCAGCATTTT. It yields the protein CAWTRQGDQPQHF.